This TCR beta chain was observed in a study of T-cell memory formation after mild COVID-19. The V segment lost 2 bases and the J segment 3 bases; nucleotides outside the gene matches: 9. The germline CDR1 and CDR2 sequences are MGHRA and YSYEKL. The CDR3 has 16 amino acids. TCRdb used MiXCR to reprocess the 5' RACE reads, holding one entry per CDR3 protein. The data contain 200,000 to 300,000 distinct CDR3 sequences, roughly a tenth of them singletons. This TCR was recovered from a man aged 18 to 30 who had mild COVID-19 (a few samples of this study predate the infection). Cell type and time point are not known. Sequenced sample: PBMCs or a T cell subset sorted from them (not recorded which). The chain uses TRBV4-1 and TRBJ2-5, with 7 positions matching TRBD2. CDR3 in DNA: TGCGCCAGCAGCCAATCAGCGGGGTCGGTTAAAGAGACCCAGTACTTC. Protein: CASSQSAGSVKETQYF.